The T cell receptor (beta chain) under discussion was sequenced for a study of shared clonotypes between healthy human individuals. The data were produced by immunoSEQ multiplex PCR, yet TCRdb's version contains in-frame clones alone and is incomplete. The top ten hold approximately 0.45% of the sample, which has about 1.5 million clones, under 99% seen once. The CDR3 sequence is 13 residues long. Looked up from germline, CDR1 is SGHRS and CDR2 is YFSETQ. The ends lost 4 bases at V and 5 bases at J; junction bases unmatched: 5. Study-level points and caveats: Investigators collected only blood, and repertoires in tissues likely differ. Expectations were that clonotype sharing among donors would be affected by sequencing depth. Relative to clonotypes present in all four donors, those not shared had lower generation probabilities.

Turning to this clone: The antigen is unknown.

The receptor's source is a man aged 25 to 45 in good health. The chain joins TRBV5-1 to TRBJ2-5, with 7 bases fitting TRBD2. Input material: naive CD4+ T cells sorted from blood. Stated subset: CD45RA+ positively selected. The CDR3 protein is CASSREDLETQYF. The CDR3 DNA follows: TGCGCCAGCAGCCGGGAGGACTTGGAGACCCAGTACTTC.